The 10 T cell receptor beta chains reported below all come from one sample, sequenced in a study of cytomegalovirus exposure and HLA in healthy donors. PCR employed 60 Vbeta and 13 Jbeta primers. The repertoire was sequenced with immunoSEQ multiplex PCR; TCRdb's copy has only in-frame clones and lacks some. The sample has 90,000 to 150,000 clones, roughly 78% seen once; the top ten hold 2.5% to 3.5%. Sequencing was performed on PBMCs. The origin of the receptors is a woman aged 25 to 39 in good health and CMV-seropositive.

The V call is TRBV5-6, the J call TRBJ2-3; 7 bases match TRBD1. The junction had 9 bases not matched to a gene; V was cut back by 2 bases and J by 6 bases. The CDR3 extends over 15 amino acids. Germline V lookup: CDR1 SGHDT, CDR2 YYEEEE. This CDR3 reads CASSFTGVSLDTQYF. The CDR3 DNA follows: TGTGCCAGCAGCTTTACAGGGGTTTCGCTTGATACGCAGTATTTT.

This clone was seen only once. This chain joins TRBV5-5 and TRBJ1-5, with TRBD1 matching 7 bases. V shed 4 bases, J shed 2 bases, and the junction held 6 bases outside the gene matches. CDR1 SGHKS and CDR2 YYEKEE come from the germline V gene (reference sequence). This CDR3 has 15 amino acids. DNA of the CDR3: TGTGCCAGCAGCCACGACAGGGCTGGCAATCAGCCCCAGCATTTT. This sequence encodes CASSHDRAGNQPQHF.

There are a few counts of this clone. The CDR3 bases are TGCGCCAGCAGCCCGCGGACAGGCACCAATGAGCAGTTCTTC. Residues: CASSPRTGTNEQFF. This chain uses TRBV5-1 with TRBJ2-1, with 7 bases fitting TRBD1. V was clipped by 4 bases and J by 6 bases; unmatched bases: 7. This CDR3 region has 14 residues. The germline gives CDR1 SGHRS, CDR2 YFSETQ.

V gene TRBV7-2 combines with J gene TRBJ2-5, with a tentative D call TRBD1 (5 bases). The V gene's germline CDR1 is SGHTA and CDR2 FQGNSA. V lost 1 base to trimming and J lost 2 bases, with 11 bases between them. The CDR3 runs 15 residues. The CDR3, as DNA: TGTGCCAGCAGCTTAGTGGCAGGGTCGCAAGAGACCCAGTACTTC. Its translation is CASSLVAGSQETQYF.

This chain connects TRBV4-1 to TRBJ1-2; 9 bases are shared with TRBD1. Germline CDR1 reads MGHRA; CDR2 reads YSYEKL. Trimming removed 2 bases from V and 6 bases from J; junction bases left unmatched: 10. The CDR3 loop spans 16 amino acids. Written as DNA, the CDR3 is TGCGCCAGCAGCCAACCTCGTCTCAGGACAGGGGATGGCTACACCTTC. Residues: CASSQPRLRTGDGYTF.

The CDR3 sequence: CASSLEAVGQNYEQYF. CDR3 DNA: TGTGCCAGCAGCTTGGAGGCAGTCGGACAGAACTACGAGCAGTACTTC. The V gene is TRBV5-5, the J gene TRBJ2-7; the D gene is possibly TRBD1 (6 bases). Germline V gene data show CDR1 as SGHKS and CDR2 as YYEKEE (reference sequence). The V end lost 0 bases, the J end lost 3 bases, and 16 bases lay between the germline ends. This CDR3 region has 16 residues.

The J gene is TRBJ1-5, the V gene TRBV9; D not resolved. V gave up 2 bases and J gave up 0 bases, with 6 bases separating them. This CDR3 comprises 14 residues. The germline V gene has CDR1 SGDLS and CDR2 YYNGEE. In DNA, the CDR3 is TGTGCCAGCAGCGTTGGCTCTAGCAATCAGCCCCAGCATTTT. The encoded protein is CASSVGSSNQPQHF.

This clone has only one observation. The V gene is TRBV6-6, the J gene TRBJ2-2, with D possibly matching TRBD1 (6 bases). This CDR3 is 14 amino acids long. Trimming took 7 bases from V and 4 from J, leaving 13 bases between them. CDR1 and CDR2 (germline): MNHNY, SVGAGI (reference sequence). CDR3 sequence: CASNLGTFTGELFF. The CDR3, as DNA: TGTGCCAGCAATCTCGGGACATTCACCGGGGAGCTGTTTTTT.

V is TRBV11-2 and J is TRBJ2-3; D is undetermined. Germline loops: CDR1 SGHAT, CDR2 FQNNGV. With 0 bases removed from V and 0 bases from J, the gap between germline ends came to 7 bases. The CDR3 covers 15 residues. Here the CDR3 DNA reads TGTGCCAGCAGCTTAGATCCTTCTAGCACAGATACGCAGTATTTT. Translating it yields CASSLDPSSTDTQYF.

This clone was picked up one time. V gene TRBV30 combines with J gene TRBJ1-3; D not resolved. The V gene lost 2 bases and the J gene lost 4 bases, with 3 bases spanning the gap. The CDR3 loop spans 11 amino acids. Germline CDR1 and CDR2: GTSNPN and SVGIG (reference sequence). CDR3: CAWSRGNTIYF. In DNA form, the CDR3 reads TGTGCCTGGAGTCGGGGAAACACCATATATTTT.